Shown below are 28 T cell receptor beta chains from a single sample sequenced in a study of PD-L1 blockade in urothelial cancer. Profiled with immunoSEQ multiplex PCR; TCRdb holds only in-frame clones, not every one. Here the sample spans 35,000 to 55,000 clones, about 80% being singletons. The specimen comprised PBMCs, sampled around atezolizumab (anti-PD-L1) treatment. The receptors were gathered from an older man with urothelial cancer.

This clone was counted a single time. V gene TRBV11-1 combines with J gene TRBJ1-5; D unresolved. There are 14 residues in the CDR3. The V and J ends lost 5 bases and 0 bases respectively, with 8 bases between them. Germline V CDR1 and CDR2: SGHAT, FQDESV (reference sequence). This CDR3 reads CASSLDNSNQPQHF. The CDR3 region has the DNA TGTGCCAGCAGCCTTGACAATAGCAATCAGCCCCAGCATTTT.

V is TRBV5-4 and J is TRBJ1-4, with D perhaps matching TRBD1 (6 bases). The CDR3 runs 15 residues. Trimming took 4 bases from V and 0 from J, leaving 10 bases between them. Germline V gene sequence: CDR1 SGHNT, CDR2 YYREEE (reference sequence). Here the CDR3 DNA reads TGTGCCAGCAGCGGCAGGGGTGCAACTAATGAAAAACTGTTTTTT. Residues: CASSGRGATNEKLFF.

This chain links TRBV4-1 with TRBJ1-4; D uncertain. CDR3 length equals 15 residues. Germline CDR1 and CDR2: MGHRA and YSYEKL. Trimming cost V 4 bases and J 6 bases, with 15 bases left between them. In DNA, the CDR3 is TGCGCCAGCAGCCTTGCGGCCTCCGAGGATGAAAAACTGTTTTTT. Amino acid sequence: CASSLAASEDEKLFF.

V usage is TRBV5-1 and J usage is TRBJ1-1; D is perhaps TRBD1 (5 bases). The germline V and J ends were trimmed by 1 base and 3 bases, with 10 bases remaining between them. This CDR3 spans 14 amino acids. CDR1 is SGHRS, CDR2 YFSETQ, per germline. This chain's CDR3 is CASSLWGGDTEAFF. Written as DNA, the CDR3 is TGCGCCAGCAGCTTGTGGGGGGGGGACACTGAAGCTTTCTTT.

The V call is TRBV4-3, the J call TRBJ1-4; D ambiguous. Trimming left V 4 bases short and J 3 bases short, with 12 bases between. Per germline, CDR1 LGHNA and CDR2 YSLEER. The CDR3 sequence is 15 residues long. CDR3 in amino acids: CASSPNAGPNEKLFF. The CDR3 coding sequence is TGCGCCAGCAGCCCAAACGCAGGCCCTAATGAAAAACTGTTTTTT.

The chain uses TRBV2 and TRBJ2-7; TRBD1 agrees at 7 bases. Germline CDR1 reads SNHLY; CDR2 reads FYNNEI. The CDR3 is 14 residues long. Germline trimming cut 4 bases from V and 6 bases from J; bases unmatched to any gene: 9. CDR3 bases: TGTGCCAGCAGTGCGGGCAGGGGGACGGTCGAGCAGTACTTC. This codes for CASSAGRGTVEQYF. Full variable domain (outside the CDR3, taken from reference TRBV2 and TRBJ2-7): EPEVTQTPSHQVTQMGQEVILRCVPISNHLYFYWYRQILGQKVEFLVSFYNNEISEKSEIFDDQFSVERPDGSNFTLKIRSTKLEDSAMYFCASSAGRGTVEQYFGPGTRLTVT.

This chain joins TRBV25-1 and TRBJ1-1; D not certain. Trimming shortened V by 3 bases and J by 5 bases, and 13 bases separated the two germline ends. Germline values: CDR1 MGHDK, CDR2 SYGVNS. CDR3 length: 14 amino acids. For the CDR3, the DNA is TGTGCCAGCAGTGATGAACACGGCGGAACTGAAGCTTTCTTT. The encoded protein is CASSDEHGGTEAFF.

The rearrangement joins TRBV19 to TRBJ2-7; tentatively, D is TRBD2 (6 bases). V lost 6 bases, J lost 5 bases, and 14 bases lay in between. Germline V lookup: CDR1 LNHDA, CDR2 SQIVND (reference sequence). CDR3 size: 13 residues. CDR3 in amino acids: CASSLGGIDEQYF. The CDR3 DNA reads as TGTGCCAGTAGCCTGGGGGGAATTGACGAGCAGTACTTC.

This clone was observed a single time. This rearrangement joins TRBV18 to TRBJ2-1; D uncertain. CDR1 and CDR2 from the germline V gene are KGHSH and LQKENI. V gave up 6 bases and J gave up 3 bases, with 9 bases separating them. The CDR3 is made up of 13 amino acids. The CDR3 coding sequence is TGTGCCAGCTCCGATAATAGCTACAATGAGCAGTTCTTC. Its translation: CASSDNSYNEQFF.

This CDR3 is CASSYDQGYEQYF. The CDR3 bases are TGTGCCAGCAGTTATGACCAGGGATACGAGCAGTACTTC. V and J are TRBV6-5 and TRBJ2-7; tentatively, D is TRBD1 (5 bases). The CDR3 consists of 13 residues. From germline, CDR1 is MNHEY and CDR2 SVGAGI. V lost 3 bases and J 4 bases, leaving 10 bases between the germline ends.

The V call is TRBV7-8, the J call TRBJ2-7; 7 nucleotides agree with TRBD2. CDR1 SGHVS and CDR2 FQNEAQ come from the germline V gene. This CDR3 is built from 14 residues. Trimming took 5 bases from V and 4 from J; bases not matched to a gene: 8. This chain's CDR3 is CASSPQREVYEQYF. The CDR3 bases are TGTGCCAGCAGCCCCCAGCGGGAAGTTTACGAGCAGTACTTC.

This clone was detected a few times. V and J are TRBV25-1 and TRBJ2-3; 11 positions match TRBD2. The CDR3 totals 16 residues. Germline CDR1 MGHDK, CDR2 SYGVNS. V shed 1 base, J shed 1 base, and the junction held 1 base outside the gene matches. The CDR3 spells CASSELAGGGTDTQYF. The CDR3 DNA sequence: TGTGCCAGCAGTGAATTAGCGGGAGGGGGCACAGATACGCAGTATTTT.

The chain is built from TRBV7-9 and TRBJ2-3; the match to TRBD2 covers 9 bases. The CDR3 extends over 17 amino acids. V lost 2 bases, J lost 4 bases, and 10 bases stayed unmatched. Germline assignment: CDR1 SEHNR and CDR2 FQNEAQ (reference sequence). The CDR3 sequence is CASSLTTPSGVSDTQYF. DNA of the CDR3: TGTGCCAGCAGCTTAACCACCCCTAGCGGGGTTTCAGATACGCAGTATTTT.

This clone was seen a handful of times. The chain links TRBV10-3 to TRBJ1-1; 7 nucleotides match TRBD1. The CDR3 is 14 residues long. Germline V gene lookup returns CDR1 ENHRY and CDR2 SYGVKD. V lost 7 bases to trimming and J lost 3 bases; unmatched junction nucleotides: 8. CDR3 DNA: TGTGCCATCACTTCATCCAGGGGGGACACTGAAGCTTTCTTT. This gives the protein CAITSSRGDTEAFF.

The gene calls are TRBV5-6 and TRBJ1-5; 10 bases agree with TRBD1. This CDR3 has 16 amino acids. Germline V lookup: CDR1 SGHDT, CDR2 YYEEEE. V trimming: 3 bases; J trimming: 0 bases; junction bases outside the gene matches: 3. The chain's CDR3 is CASSSGTGDSNQPQHF. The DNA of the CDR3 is TGTGCCAGCAGCTCCGGGACAGGGGATAGCAATCAGCCCCAGCATTTT. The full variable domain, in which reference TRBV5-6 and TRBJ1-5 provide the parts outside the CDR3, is DAGVTQSPTHLIKTRGQQVTLRCSPKSGHDTVSWYQQALGQGPQFIFQYYEEEERQRGNFPDRFSGHQFPNYSSELNVNALLLGDSALYLCASSSGTGDSNQPQHFGDGTRLSIL.

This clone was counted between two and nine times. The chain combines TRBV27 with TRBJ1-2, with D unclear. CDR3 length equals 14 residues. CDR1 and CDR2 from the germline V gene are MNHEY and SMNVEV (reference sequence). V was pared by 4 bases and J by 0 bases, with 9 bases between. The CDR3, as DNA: TGTGCCAGCAGTTCCGGGGTAACTAACTATGGCTACACCTTC. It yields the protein CASSSGVTNYGYTF.

The CDR3 protein is CASSSGTSGETQYF. CDR3 sequence (DNA): TGCGCCAGCAGCTCGGGGACTAGCGGAGAGACCCAGTACTTC. This chain joins TRBV5-1 and TRBJ2-5, with 11 bases aligning to TRBD2. Germline values: CDR1 SGHRS, CDR2 YFSETQ. The CDR3 spans 14 residues. V lost 3 bases to trimming and J lost 4 bases; unmatched junction nucleotides: 2.

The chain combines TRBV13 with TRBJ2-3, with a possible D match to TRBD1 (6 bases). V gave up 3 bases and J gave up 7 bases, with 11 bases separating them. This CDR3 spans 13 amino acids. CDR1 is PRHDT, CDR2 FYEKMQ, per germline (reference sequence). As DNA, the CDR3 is TGTGCCAGCAGCTTGATGGGGGCAAATACGCAGTATTTT. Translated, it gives CASSLMGANTQYF.

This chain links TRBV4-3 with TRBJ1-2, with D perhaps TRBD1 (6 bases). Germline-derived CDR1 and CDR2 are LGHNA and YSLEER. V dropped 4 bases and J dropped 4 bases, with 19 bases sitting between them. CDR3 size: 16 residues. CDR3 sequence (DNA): TGCGCCAGCAGCCCGACACAGGGAAGGAGCGGCTATGGCTACACCTTC. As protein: CASSPTQGRSGYGYTF.

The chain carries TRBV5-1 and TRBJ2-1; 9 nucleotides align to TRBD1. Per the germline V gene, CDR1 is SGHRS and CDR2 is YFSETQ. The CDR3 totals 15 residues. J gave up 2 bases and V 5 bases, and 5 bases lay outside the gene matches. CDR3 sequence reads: CASSTGTGTYNEQFF. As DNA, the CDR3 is TGCGCCAGCAGTACCGGGACAGGGACCTACAATGAGCAGTTCTTC.

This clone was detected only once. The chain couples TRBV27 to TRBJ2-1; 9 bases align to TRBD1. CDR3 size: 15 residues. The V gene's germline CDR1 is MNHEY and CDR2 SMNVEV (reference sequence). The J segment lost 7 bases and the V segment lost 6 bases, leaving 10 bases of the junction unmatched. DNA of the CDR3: TGTGCCAGCAGCCCTGAGGACAGGGGAAGTAATGAGCAGTTCTTC. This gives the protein CASSPEDRGSNEQFF.

The CDR3 DNA is TGTGCCAGCAGCCCCTCCGGGGGGGACGAAAAACTGTTTTTT. This encodes CASSPSGGDEKLFF. This chain links TRBV7-3 with TRBJ1-4, with D perhaps matching TRBD1 (5 bases). There are 14 residues in the CDR3. Germline lookup yields CDR1 SGHTA and CDR2 FQGTGA. With 5 bases removed from V and 8 bases from J, the gap between germline ends came to 15 bases.

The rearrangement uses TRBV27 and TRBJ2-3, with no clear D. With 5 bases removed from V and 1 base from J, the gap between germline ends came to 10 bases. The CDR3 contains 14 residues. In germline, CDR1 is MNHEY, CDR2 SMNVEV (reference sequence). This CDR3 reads CASSPLAGTDTQYF. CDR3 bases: TGTGCCAGCAGTCCCTTGGCGGGCACAGATACGCAGTATTTT.

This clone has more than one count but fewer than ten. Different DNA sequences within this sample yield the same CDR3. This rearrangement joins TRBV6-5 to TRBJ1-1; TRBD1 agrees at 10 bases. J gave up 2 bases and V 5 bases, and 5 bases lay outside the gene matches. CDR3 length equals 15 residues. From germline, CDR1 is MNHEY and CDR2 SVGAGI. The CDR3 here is CASSPRDRGNTEAFF. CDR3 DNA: TGTGCCAGCAGTCCCAGGGACAGGGGAAACACTGAAGCTTTCTTT.

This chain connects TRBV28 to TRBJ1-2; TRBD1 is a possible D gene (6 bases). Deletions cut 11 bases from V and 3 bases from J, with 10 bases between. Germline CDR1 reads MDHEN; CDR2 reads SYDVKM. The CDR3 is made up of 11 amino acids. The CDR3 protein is CAGQSDYGYTF. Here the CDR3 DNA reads TGTGCCGGACAGTCGGACTATGGCTACACCTTC.

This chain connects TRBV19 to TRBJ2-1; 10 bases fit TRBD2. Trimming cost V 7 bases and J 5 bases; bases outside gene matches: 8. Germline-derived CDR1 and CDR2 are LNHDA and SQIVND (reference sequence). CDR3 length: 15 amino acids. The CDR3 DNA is TGTGCCAGTAACCTACTAGCGGGACTCGACAATGAGCAGTTCTTC. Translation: CASNLLAGLDNEQFF.

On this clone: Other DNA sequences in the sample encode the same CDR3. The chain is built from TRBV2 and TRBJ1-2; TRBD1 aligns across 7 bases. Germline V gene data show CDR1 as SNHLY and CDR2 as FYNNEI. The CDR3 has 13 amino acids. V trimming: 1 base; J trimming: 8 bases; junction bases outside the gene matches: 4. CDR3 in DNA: TGTGCCAGCAGTGAAGACAGGGGCGGGGGCTACACCTTC. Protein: CASSEDRGGGYTF.

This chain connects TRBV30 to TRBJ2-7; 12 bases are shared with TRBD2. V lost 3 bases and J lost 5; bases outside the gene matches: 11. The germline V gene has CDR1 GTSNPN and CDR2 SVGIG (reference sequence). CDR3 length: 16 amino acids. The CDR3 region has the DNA TGTGCCTGGAGACAACACCCGGGACTAGCGGGCCACGAGCAGTACTTC. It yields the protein CAWRQHPGLAGHEQYF. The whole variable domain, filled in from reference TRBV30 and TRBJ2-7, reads SQTIHQWPATLVQPVGSPLSLECTVEGTSNPNLYWYRQAAGRGLQLLFYSVGIGQISSEVPQNLSASRPQDRQFILSSKKLLLSDSGFYLCAWRQHPGLAGHEQYFGPGTRLTVT.